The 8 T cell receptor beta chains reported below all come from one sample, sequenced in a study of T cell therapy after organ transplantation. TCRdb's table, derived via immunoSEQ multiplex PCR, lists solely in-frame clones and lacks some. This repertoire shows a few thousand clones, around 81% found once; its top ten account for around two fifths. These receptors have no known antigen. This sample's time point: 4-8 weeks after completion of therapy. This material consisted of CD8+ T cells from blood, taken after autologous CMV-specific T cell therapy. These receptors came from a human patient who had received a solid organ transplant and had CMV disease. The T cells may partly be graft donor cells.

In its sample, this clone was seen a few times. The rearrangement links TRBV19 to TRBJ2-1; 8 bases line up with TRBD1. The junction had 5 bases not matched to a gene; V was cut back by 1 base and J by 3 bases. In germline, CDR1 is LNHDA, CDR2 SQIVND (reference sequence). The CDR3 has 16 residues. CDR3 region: CASSIGWGQDYNEQFF. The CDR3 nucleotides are TGTGCCAGTAGTATAGGTTGGGGACAGGACTACAATGAGCAGTTCTTC.

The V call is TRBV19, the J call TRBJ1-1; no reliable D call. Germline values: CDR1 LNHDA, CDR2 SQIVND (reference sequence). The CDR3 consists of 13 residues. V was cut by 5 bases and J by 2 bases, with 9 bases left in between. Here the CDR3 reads CASSFEVNTEAFF. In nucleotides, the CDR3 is TGTGCCAGTAGTTTTGAGGTTAACACTGAAGCTTTCTTT. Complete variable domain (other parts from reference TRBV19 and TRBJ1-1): DGGITQSPKYLFRKEGQNVTLSCEQNLNHDAMYWYRQDPGQGLRLIYYSQIVNDFQKGDIAEGYSVSREKKESFPLTVTSAQKNPTAFYLCASSFEVNTEAFFGQGTRLTVV.

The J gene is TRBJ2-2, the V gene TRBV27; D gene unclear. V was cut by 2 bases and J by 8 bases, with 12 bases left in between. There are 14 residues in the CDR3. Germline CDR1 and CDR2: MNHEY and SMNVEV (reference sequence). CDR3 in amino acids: CASSLQPDQGELFF. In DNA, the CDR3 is TGTGCCAGCAGTTTACAACCCGACCAAGGGGAGCTGTTTTTT.

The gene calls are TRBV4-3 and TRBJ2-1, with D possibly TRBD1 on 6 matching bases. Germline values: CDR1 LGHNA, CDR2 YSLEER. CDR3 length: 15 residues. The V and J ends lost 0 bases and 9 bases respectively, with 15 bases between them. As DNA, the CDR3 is TGCGCCAGCAGCCAAGATAACGGACAGTCTGCTGAGCAGTTCTTC. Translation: CASSQDNGQSAEQFF.

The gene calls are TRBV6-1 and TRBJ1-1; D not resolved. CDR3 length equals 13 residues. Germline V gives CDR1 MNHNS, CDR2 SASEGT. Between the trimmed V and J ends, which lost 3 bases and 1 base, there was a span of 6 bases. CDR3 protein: CASSERANTEAFF. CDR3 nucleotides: TGTGCCAGCAGTGAGAGGGCGAACACTGAAGCTTTCTTT.

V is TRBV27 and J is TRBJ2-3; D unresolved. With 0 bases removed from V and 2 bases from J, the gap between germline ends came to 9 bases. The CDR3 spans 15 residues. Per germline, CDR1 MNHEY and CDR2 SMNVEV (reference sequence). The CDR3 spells CASSLSGYPTDTQYF. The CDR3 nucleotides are TGTGCCAGCAGTTTATCGGGTTATCCCACAGATACGCAGTATTTT.

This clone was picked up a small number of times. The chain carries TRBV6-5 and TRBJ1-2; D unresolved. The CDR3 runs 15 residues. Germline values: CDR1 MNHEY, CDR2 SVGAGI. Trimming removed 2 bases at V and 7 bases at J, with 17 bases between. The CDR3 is CASSYTAYDLGGYTF. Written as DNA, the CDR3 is TGTGCCAGCAGTTACACAGCCTATGATTTGGGTGGCTACACCTTC.

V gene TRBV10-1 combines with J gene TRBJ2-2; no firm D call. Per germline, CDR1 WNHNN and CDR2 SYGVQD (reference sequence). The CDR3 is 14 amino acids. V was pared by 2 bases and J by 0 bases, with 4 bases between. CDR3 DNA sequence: TGCGCCAGCAGTGAGAGGACGAACACCGGGGAGCTGTTTTTT. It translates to CASSERTNTGELFF.